One T cell receptor beta chain is described in this entry. Between the trimmed V and J ends, which lost 4 bases and 5 bases, there was a span of 10 bases. This CDR3 is 13 amino acids long. In germline, CDR1 is SGHRS, CDR2 YFSETQ. These data are taken from a study of STAT5B mutations in CD4+ large granular lymphocyte leukemia. Authors' processing steps: A productive frequency of 2.59 x 10-5 was the lowest detectable. TCRdb keeps only in-frame clones here, not all; method: immunoSEQ multiplex PCR. That table furnishes V, J and clone size, whereas the DNA furnished D and trimming. Of around 31,000 clones in the sample, roughly 70% were seen once.

The V gene is TRBV5-1, the J gene TRBJ2-1, with D unclear. This TCR was recovered from a human donor in good health. Sequencing was carried out using CD4+ T cells from blood buffy coats. CDR3 in amino acids: CASSVGTDNEQFF. DNA for the CDR3: TGCGCCAGCAGCGTAGGAACAGACAATGAGCAGTTCTTC.